Listed below are T cell receptor beta chains from one sample, sequenced in a study of T cells in Graves' hyperthyroidism and ophthalmopathy. TCRdb re-called the multiplex PCR reads through MiXCR, storing one row per CDR3 protein. The repertoire consists of 660,000 or so distinct CDR3 sequences, with about a fifth occurring once and the leading ten covering around a third. The source material was blood. Receptors originate from a man between 25 and 39 years old with Graves' ophthalmopathy. Both conserved end residues are part of each CDR3.

V	J	CDR3
TRBV29-1	TRBJ2-3	CSVEDWQGGTDTQYF
TRBV30	TRBJ1-5	CAWSVDENQPQHF
TRBV28	TRBJ2-1	CASLTGSYNEQFF
TRBV7-3	TRBJ2-2	CASSLTSGRAVNTGELFF
TRBV7-8	TRBJ2-1	CASSARASSGRKENEQFF
TRBV5-1	TRBJ2-2	CASSLGTSPGELFF
TRBV6-2/TRBV6-3	TRBJ2-7	CASSYGRHLVEQYF
TRBV3-1	TRBJ1-1	CASSQKANTEAFF
TRBV9	TRBJ2-1	CASSPPGTGLNEQFF
TRBV29-1	TRBJ2-7	CSVVIGEQYF
TRBV7-2	TRBJ1-2	CASSLEGEPGYTF
TRBV12-3/TRBV12-4	TRBJ1-1	CASSLWPGGVGTEAFF
TRBV19	TRBJ2-7	CASSIRTDSYEQYF
TRBV6-1	TRBJ2-5	CASSTTSGSAGETQYF
TRBV6-4	TRBJ2-3	CASSDSAGKGGDTQYF